Shown below are 8 T cell receptor beta chains from a single sample sequenced in a study of regulatory T cells in long-lasting Graves disease. In building TCR beta libraries, iRepertoire HTBI primers were used together with Arm-PCR of CDR3 regions. TCRdb called the multiplex PCR reads again in MiXCR, with one record for every CDR3 protein. The table has around 400,000 distinct CDR3 sequences, about a quarter seen once. Time point indicated: persistent/refractory GD, antithyroid drugs over 5 years with positive TRAb. Making the TCR library involved RNA that had been extracted from PBMCs. The starting material was peripheral blood mononuclear cells (PBMCs), obtained when the disease was refractory, from a patient treated with antithyroid drugs. These receptors were taken from a female donor with Graves disease.

This clonotype was picked up many times. The chain is built from TRBV20-1 and TRBJ1-1, with no clear D. The CDR3 sequence is 15 residues long. Germline values: CDR1 DFQATT, CDR2 SNEGSKA (reference sequence). The V end lost 1 base, the J end lost 0 bases, and 12 bases lay between the germline ends. As DNA, the CDR3 is TGCAGTGCTAGAGTTCCTCTTGGAATGAACACTGAAGCTTTCTTT. It translates to CSARVPLGMNTEAFF.

There are a few counts of this clonotype. CDR3: CASSPGRKTYEQYF. The CDR3 DNA reads as TGTGCCAGCAGCCCGGGACGGAAAACCTACGAGCAGTACTTC. The J gene is TRBJ2-7, the V gene TRBV3-1; D may match TRBD1 or TRBD2 (5 bases each). The V gene lost 4 bases and the J gene lost 2 bases, with 12 bases spanning the gap. Looked up from germline, CDR1 is LGHDT and CDR2 is YNNKEL (reference sequence). The CDR3 contains 14 residues.

This clonotype appeared many times. The chain joins TRBV20-1 to TRBJ2-7; D is ambiguous. This CDR3 contains 12 residues. V gave up 4 bases and J gave up 4 bases, with 11 bases separating them. CDR1 and CDR2 (germline): DFQATT, SNEGSKA (reference sequence). The CDR3 here is CSATTELYEQYF. In DNA form, the CDR3 reads TGCAGTGCTACCACCGAACTTTACGAGCAGTACTTC.

This clonotype was detected many times. The chain couples TRBV2 to TRBJ1-4; possible D gene TRBD1, 5 bases. Per germline, CDR1 SNHLY and CDR2 FYNNEI. The germline V and J ends were trimmed by 1 base and 7 bases, with 10 bases remaining between them. The CDR3 is 14 residues long. CDR3 bases: TGTGCCAGCAGTGAAGGTGGGACGGGTGAAAAACTGTTTTTT. It is translated as CASSEGGTGEKLFF.

The chain has TRBV9 and TRBJ2-7; TRBD2 is a possible D gene (5 bases). The CDR3 covers 16 residues. The germline V and J ends were trimmed by 0 bases and 0 bases, with 13 bases remaining between them. Germline V gene data show CDR1 as SGDLS and CDR2 as YYNGEE. CDR3 coding DNA: TGTGCCAGCAGCGTAGATAAGCGGAGCAGCTCCTACGAGCAGTACTTC. Translated: CASSVDKRSSSYEQYF.

This clonotype was seen ten or more times. The J gene is TRBJ2-5, the V gene TRBV6-1, with 10 bases that match TRBD1. Germline trimming cut 6 bases from V and 3 bases from J; bases unmatched to any gene: 1. Germline V gene sequence: CDR1 MNHNS, CDR2 SASEGT. The length of the CDR3 is 13 residues. The CDR3 bases are TGTGCCAGCAGGGGACAGGGGAAAGAGACCCAGTACTTC. It is translated as CASRGQGKETQYF.

As concerns this clonotype: Sequence at one end of the junction differs from germline and may be a read error. The J gene is TRBJ1-2, the V gene TRBV5-1; 7 nucleotides agree with TRBD1. Germline CDR1 reads SGHRS; CDR2 reads YFSETQ. This CDR3 has 12 amino acids. In DNA form, the CDR3 reads TGTGCCAGCAGCTTCACAGGGGATGGCTACACCTTC. This gives the protein CASSFTGDGYTF.

This clonotype was seen a handful of times. This chain uses TRBV19 with TRBJ2-7; 10 positions match TRBD2. CDR3 length: 15 amino acids. V shed 6 bases, J shed 3 bases, and the junction held 8 bases outside the gene matches. Germline CDR1 is LNHDA and CDR2 is SQIVND (reference sequence). CDR3 bases: TGTGCCAGTAGGAGAACTAGCGGGAACGTCTACGAGCAGTACTTC. This translates into CASRRTSGNVYEQYF.